This T cell receptor (beta chain) is drawn from a study of blood T cell repertoires in COVID-19. Study summary: The analysed material was cDNA or gDNA that came from T cells, B-cell-depleted T cells, or PBMCs.

V lost 4 bases and J 2 bases, leaving 8 bases between the germline ends. Germline V gene sequence: CDR1 MDHEN, CDR2 SYDVKM. The CDR3 sequence is 13 residues long. Some clones are missing from TCRdb's copy, which holds only in-frame ones; the method was immunoSEQ multiplex PCR. The sample has some 150,000 clones; 80% to 90% are singletons. The V gene is TRBV28, the J gene TRBJ1-2; D not resolved. The material sequenced was peripheral blood. This clonotype originated in a woman aged 70-85 years with acute or convalescent COVID-19. For the CDR3, the DNA is TGTGCCAGCAGTTCCCAGTTAAACTATGGCTACACCTTC. Its protein product is CASSSQLNYGYTF.